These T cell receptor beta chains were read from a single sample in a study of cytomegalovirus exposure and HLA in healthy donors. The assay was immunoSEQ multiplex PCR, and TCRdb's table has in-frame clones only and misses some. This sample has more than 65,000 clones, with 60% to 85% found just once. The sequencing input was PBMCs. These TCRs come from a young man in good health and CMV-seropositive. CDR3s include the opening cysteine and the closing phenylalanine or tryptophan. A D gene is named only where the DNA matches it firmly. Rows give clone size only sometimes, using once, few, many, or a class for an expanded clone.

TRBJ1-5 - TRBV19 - TGTGCCAGCCGCGAACAGGGTGGGGGCAATCAGCCCCAGCATTTT CASREQGGGNQPQHF
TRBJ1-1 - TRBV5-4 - TGTGCCAGCAGCTTGGCGGCTGGCGGCACTGAAGCTTTCTTT CASSLAAGGTEAFF
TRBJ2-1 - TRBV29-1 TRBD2 TGCAGCGTTGAGGGTGGGAGGGCCTCGCGAAATGAGCAGTTCTTC CSVEGGRASRNEQFF
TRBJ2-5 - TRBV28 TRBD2 TGTGCCAGCAGCCAGGGAGGGTGGGGTCGGGGAAAGACCCAGTACTTC CASSQGGWGRGKTQYF
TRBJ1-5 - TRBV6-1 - TGTGCCAGCAGTGAAAGGTGGGGGGGTCAGCCCCAGCATTTT CASSERWGGQPQHF
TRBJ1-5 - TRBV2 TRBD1 TGTGCCAGCAGCGGACAGGGGGAGAGGCAGCCCCAGCATTTT CASSGQGERQPQHF
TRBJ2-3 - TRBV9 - TGTGCCAGCAGCGTGGAGAAAGATACGCAGTATTTT CASSVEKDTQYF
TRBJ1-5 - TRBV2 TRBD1 TGTGCCAGCAGAATGAATACCGGGACAGGGGCTCAGCCCCAGCATTTT CASRMNTGTGAQPQHF
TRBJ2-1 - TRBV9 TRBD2 TGTGCCAGCAGCCTCAGCGGGGTCTCCTACAATGAGCAGTTCTTC CASSLSGVSYNEQFF
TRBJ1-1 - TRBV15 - TGTGCCACCAGCAGAGATAAGGGAGCGAACACTGAAGCTTTCTTT CATSRDKGANTEAFF
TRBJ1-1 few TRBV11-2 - TGTGCCAGCAGCTTAGGCTCTGGACGAAGGGGAGCTTTCTTT CASSLGSGRRGAFF
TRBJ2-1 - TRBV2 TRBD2 TGTGCCAGCAGTGGGACTAGCGGGAGACGCAATGAGCAGTTCTTC CASSGTSGRRNEQFF
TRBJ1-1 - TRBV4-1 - TGCGCCAGCAGCCAGGAAGGACCAGGGGATCTCACTGAAGCTTTCTTT CASSQEGPGDLTEAFF
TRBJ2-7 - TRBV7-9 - TGTGCCAGCAGCTTAGGTCTCAGGGACTACGAGCAGTACTTC CASSLGLRDYEQYF
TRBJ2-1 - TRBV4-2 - TGTGCCAGCGGGGTATCTATCATAGTGGGGGGTGAGCAGTTCTTC CASGVSIIVGGEQFF
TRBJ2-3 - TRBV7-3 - TGTGCCAGCAGCTCCTTTAGCGGTACGCAGTATTTT CASSSFSGTQYF
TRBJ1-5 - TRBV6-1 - TGTGCCAGCAGTGACGCAGGGGCGCAGCCCCAGCATTTT CASSDAGAQPQHF
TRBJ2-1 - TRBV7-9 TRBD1 TGTGCCAGCAGCCCGGGGACAGGGAGGTACAATGAGCAGTTCTTC CASSPGTGRYNEQFF
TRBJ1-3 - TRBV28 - TGTGCTAGCCGTGTCTCTGGAAACACCATATATTTT CASRVSGNTIYF
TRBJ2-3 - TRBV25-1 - TGTGCCAGCAGTGAGGGGCCGGGCCCAGATACGCAGTATTTT CASSEGPGPDTQYF
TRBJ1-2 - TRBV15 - TGTGCCACCAGCAGAGATTCGGGTAACTATGGCTACACCTTC CATSRDSGNYGYTF
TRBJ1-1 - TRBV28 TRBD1 TGTGCCAGCAGTTTAAAGGGACAGGGGACTGAAGCTTTCTTT CASSLKGQGTEAFF
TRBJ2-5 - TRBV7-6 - TGTGCCAGCAGCCCTGCTAGGCTGGAGACCCAGTACTTC CASSPARLETQYF
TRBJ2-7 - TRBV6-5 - TGTGCCAGCAGTTCCGAGTCCTACGAGCAGTACTTC CASSSESYEQYF
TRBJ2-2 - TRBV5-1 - TGCGCCAGCAGCTTGGCCCAGGTTAACGGGGAGCTGTTTTTT CASSLAQVNGELFF
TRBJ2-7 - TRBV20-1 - TGCAGTGCTAGAGATACCGGGGAGCAGTACTTC CSARDTGEQYF
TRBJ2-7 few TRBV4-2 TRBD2 TGTGCCAGCAGCCAAGACAGGACTAGCGGGAGTTGGTCCTACGAGCAGTACTTC CASSQDRTSGSWSYEQYF
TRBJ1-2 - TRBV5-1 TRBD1 TGCGCCAGCAGGGACAGGGGCGAGGGCTACACCTTC CASRDRGEGYTF
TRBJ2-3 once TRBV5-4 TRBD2 TGTGCCAGCACCATCACACCGAGCGGGATAATCACAGATACGCAGTATTTT CASTITPSGIITDTQYF
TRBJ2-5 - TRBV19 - TGTGCCAGTAGTATGGAACCGAGGGAGACCCAGTACTTC CASSMEPRETQYF
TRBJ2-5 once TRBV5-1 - TGCGCCAGCAGAACACTGACGGGAGTGGAGACCCAGTACTTC CASRTLTGVETQYF
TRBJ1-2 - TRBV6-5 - TGTGCCAGCAGACCCGAGGGGACTTATGGCTACACCTTC CASRPEGTYGYTF
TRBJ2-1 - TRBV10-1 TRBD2 TGCGCCAGCAGGCCTAGCGGTCCTAGGGATGAGCAGTTCTTC CASRPSGPRDEQFF
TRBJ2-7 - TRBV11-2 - TGTGCCAGCAGACCTCCACAGGGTCGAGAGCAGTACTTC CASRPPQGREQYF
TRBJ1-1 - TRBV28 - TGTGCCAGCAGTAAGTGGACAAGGGCGAACACTGAAGCTTTCTTT CASSKWTRANTEAFF
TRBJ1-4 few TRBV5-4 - TGTGCCAGCACTCAGGGAGGGAATGAAAAACTGTTTTTT CASTQGGNEKLFF
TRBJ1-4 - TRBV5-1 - TGCGCCAGCAATCCAGGGGATCTTAATGAAAAACTGTTTTTT CASNPGDLNEKLFF
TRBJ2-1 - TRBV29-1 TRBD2 TGCAGCGTTGAGGGGACTAGCGGGGCCTACAATGAGCAGTTCTTC CSVEGTSGAYNEQFF
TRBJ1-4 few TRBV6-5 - TGTGCCAGCAGTTACAGACAGGTCGGAGAAAAACTGTTTTTT CASSYRQVGEKLFF
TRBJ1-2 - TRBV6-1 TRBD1 TGTGCCAGCAGTGAAGCTAAGGGACAGCTCCGTGGCTACACCTTC CASSEAKGQLRGYTF
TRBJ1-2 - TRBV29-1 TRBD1 TGCAGCGTTGACACTAACAGGGGCGCGCGGTACGGCTACACCTTC CSVDTNRGARYGYTF
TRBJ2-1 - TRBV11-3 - TGTGCCAGCAGCTCAGTTGGAGCGTCCTACAATGAGCAGTTCTTC CASSSVGASYNEQFF
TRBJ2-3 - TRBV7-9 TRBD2 TGTGCCAGCAGCCATTGGAACCTCCGGGGACTAGAGTGGCGTACGCAGTATTTT CASSHWNLRGLEWRTQYF
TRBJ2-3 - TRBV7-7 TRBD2 TGTGCTAGCAGCTTAGAAGATGGACTAGCGGGAGCAGATACGCAGTATTTT CASSLEDGLAGADTQYF
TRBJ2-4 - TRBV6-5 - TGTGCCAGCAGTTATCAGACAACAGCCAAAAACATTCAGTACTTC CASSYQTTAKNIQYF